This T cell receptor beta chain emerged from a study of shared clonotypes between healthy human individuals. Broader study findings: Non-shared clonotypes showed lower generation probabilities than clonotypes common to all four donors.

Germline trimming cut 1 base from V and 11 bases from J; bases unmatched to any gene: 10. The length of the CDR3 is 16 residues. Germline CDR1 SNHLY, CDR2 FYNNEI. As concerns this clone: The antigen remains undetermined.

Method: immunoSEQ multiplex PCR; TCRdb's copy keeps in-frame clones and lacks some. Here the sample spans millions of clones, 90% to 95% being singletons. V and J are TRBV2 and TRBJ2-1, with TRBD2 identical over 11 bases. This receptor was obtained from a man younger than 35 in good health. The material sequenced was naive CD4+ T cells sorted from blood. Subset of the sample: CD45RA+ positively selected. The CDR3 loop reads CASSEGVAGGYNQQFF. CDR3 DNA sequence: TGTGCCAGCAGTGAAGGAGTAGCGGGAGGGTATAATCAGCAGTTCTTC.